Listed below are T cell receptor beta chains from one sample, sequenced in a study of CD8 T cells in ankylosing spondylitis. TCRdb used MiXCR to reprocess the 5' RACE reads, holding one entry per CDR3 protein. The sample includes 700,000 or so distinct CDR3 sequences, about 20% seen only once; the top ten take around 19%. Specimen: blood, either unsorted or a sorted T cell fraction (not recorded which). Receptor source: a male donor with ankylosing spondylitis. The CDR3 runs from the conserved cysteine through the conserved F or W. A D gene is named only where the DNA matches it firmly. Size values are once, few and many counts, or a class for expanded clones, and some rows have none.

D gene,clone size,J gene,V gene,CDR3 DNA,CDR3 protein
TRBD1,few,TRBJ2-7,TRBV29-1,TGCAGCGTTAGCTACACAGGGGGTCTCGAGCAGTACTTC,CSVSYTGGLEQYF
.,.,TRBJ2-3,TRBV6-5,TGTGCCAGCAGTTACTCGTACAGCAAGAACACAGATACGCAGTATTTT,CASSYSYSKNTDTQYF
.,.,TRBJ2-3,TRBV10-3,TGTGCCACCGGACGGGGAAGCACAGATACGCAGTATTTT,CATGRGSTDTQYF
.,once,TRBJ2-1,TRBV7-9,TGTGCCAGCAGCGCAAACCCGAGGAATGAGCAGTTCTTC,CASSANPRNEQFF
.,many,TRBJ1-1,TRBV4-3,TGCGCCAGCAGCCAAGATCTTTTCGGGGGGACTGAAGCTTTCTTT,CASSQDLFGGTEAFF
.,few,TRBJ2-3,TRBV11-2,TGTGCCAGCAGTCAAACCTCTGCGCCAGATACGCAGTATTTT,CASSQTSAPDTQYF
.,.,TRBJ2-7,TRBV2,TGTGCCAGCAGTGAAAGGATTAACTACGAGCAGTACTTC,CASSERINYEQYF
.,.,TRBJ2-1,TRBV27,TGTGCCAGCAGTCTAGCGACAGGGTCGCCAGGGGTTGAGCAGTTCTTC,CASSLATGSPGVEQFF
TRBD1,.,TRBJ2-5,TRBV12-3/TRBV12-4,TGTGCCAGCAGGACAACAGGGGAAGAGACCCAGTACTTC,CASRTTGEETQYF
TRBD2,few,TRBJ2-1,TRBV12-3/TRBV12-4,TGTGCCAGCAGTTTATCGGTGGGACGGGGGGTTCAATACAATGAGCAGTTCTTC,CASSLSVGRGVQYNEQFF
.,.,TRBJ2-4,TRBV21-1,TGTGCCAGCAGCTCCCCTTTGACTAGCGGGGGGGCCGCGGCCAAAAACATTCAGTACTTC,CASSSPLTSGGAAAKNIQYF
.,few,TRBJ2-7,TRBV5-1,TGCGCCAGCAGCCCCAGGGTGGGTAGCGGAGACCATTACGAGCAGTACTTC,CASSPRVGSGDHYEQYF
.,.,TRBJ2-4,TRBV20-1,TGCAGTGCCCTACCGGCAGACAGGAAAGCCAAAAACATTCAGTACTTC,CSALPADRKAKNIQYF
TRBD1,few,TRBJ1-5,TRBV2,TGTGCCGGAAGACAGGGGCGCGATCAGCCCCAGCATTTT,CAGRQGRDQPQHF
.,.,TRBJ2-7,TRBV2,TGTGCCAGCACGGACGAGCAGTACTTC,CASTDEQYF
TRBD2,.,TRBJ2-4,TRBV4-1,TGCGCCAGCAGCCAAGGACTAGCGGGAGTCAAAAACATTCAGTACTTC,CASSQGLAGVKNIQYF
.,.,TRBJ2-1,TRBV20-1,TGCAGTGCCAATAAGGGGAATGAGCAGTTCTTC,CSANKGNEQFF
.,few,TRBJ1-1,TRBV9,TGTGCCAGCAGCAGAGTACTACACCTGAACACTGAAGCTTTCTTT,CASSRVLHLNTEAFF
.,.,TRBJ2-7,TRBV7-2,TGTGCCAGCAGCTCTACTAGCCTGGTACGGGAGCAGTACTTC,CASSSTSLVREQYF
TRBD1,.,TRBJ1-2,TRBV6-1,TGTGCCAGCAGATCCGGGACAGGGAAAATTGGAGGCTACACCTTC,CASRSGTGKIGGYTF
.,few,TRBJ1-2,TRBV19,TGTGCCAGTACGTCAGGGAAGGGTATCGGTGGCTACACCTTC,CASTSGKGIGGYTF
TRBD1,.,TRBJ1-5,TRBV4-1,TGCGCCAGCAGCCCTCGACAGGGGGCAAGGGATCAGCCCCAGCATTTT,CASSPRQGARDQPQHF
TRBD1,few,TRBJ2-7,TRBV5-1,TGCGCCAGCAAACAGGGGCCCACCTCCTACGAGCAGTACTTC,CASKQGPTSYEQYF
.,few,TRBJ2-3,TRBV20-1,TGCAGTGCTAGGCGGGACCTCATCACCGGGGATACGCAGTATTTT,CSARRDLITGDTQYF
.,.,TRBJ1-1,TRBV29-1,TGCAGCGCCGACAGGTTTAACACTGAAGCTTTCTTT,CSADRFNTEAFF
.,.,TRBJ2-7,TRBV29-1,TGCAGCGGGATCCGGGACTACGAGCAGTACTTC,CSGIRDYEQYF
TRBD1,many,TRBJ1-1,TRBV10-3,TGTGCCATCAGGACACAGGGGATACCTCCTGAAGCTTTCTTT,CAIRTQGIPPEAFF
.,.,TRBJ1-2,TRBV19,TGTGCCAGTAGTATAAGTCCGGGGGGGACCTATGGCTACACCTTC,CASSISPGGTYGYTF
.,.,TRBJ1-4,TRBV2,TGTGCCAGCAGGACAATATCGGCAACTAATGAAAAACTGTTTTTT,CASRTISATNEKLFF
TRBD2,.,TRBJ2-3,TRBV7-3,TGTGCCAGCAGCCCCAATGCGGGAGTGCGCACAGATACGCAGTATTTT,CASSPNAGVRTDTQYF
.,many,TRBJ2-5,TRBV12-3/TRBV12-4,TGTGCCAGCAGTTTAAATTCCCCGGAGACCCAGTACTTC,CASSLNSPETQYF
.,many,TRBJ1-5,TRBV5-1,TGCGCCAGCAGCCCACGGCCAGGACAGCCCCAGCATTTT,CASSPRPGQPQHF
TRBD1,.,TRBJ2-7,TRBV20-1,TGCAGTGCTAGGGGGGACAGGGGTTCACTTGACGAGCAGTACTTC,CSARGDRGSLDEQYF
.,.,TRBJ2-7,TRBV5-1,TGCGCCAGCAGCCCCGGTCGAGGGGGGGCGGCTAACGAGCAGTACTTC,CASSPGRGGAANEQYF
TRBD1,.,TRBJ1-1,TRBV7-9,TGTGCCAGCAGCTCCACCGGGACAGGGACTGAAGCTTTCTTT,CASSSTGTGTEAFF
TRBD2,.,TRBJ2-2,TRBV7-2,TGTGCCAGCAGCCCCCCCTTTGGTCTAGCGGGAGCCGGGGAGCTGTTTTTT,CASSPPFGLAGAGELFF
TRBD1,.,TRBJ2-7,TRBV20-1,TGCAGTGCTAGAGACGGGACAGTCTACGAGCAGTACTTC,CSARDGTVYEQYF
TRBD1,.,TRBJ2-1,TRBV15,TGTGCCACCAGCAGGACCGGGACAGGGTACAATGAGCAGTTCTTC,CATSRTGTGYNEQFF
.,.,TRBJ2-2,TRBV11-2,TGTGCCAGCAGCTTACATTTGGCTAGCTCATTGACCGGGGAGCTGTTTTTT,CASSLHLASSLTGELFF
TRBD2,few,TRBJ2-1,TRBV10-3,TGTGCCATCAGTGAACGGACTAGCGAGAGCAATGAGCAGTTCTTC,CAISERTSESNEQFF
TRBD2,.,TRBJ2-2,TRBV20-1,TGCAGTGCTAGAACCCGGACTAGCGGGAGGACCTTCAACACCGGGGAGCTGTTTTTT,CSARTRTSGRTFNTGELFF
.,.,TRBJ2-7,TRBV4-2,TGTGCCAGCAGCCAAGAGGCCCTTTCCTACGAGCAGTACTTC,CASSQEALSYEQYF
.,.,TRBJ2-7,TRBV4-3,TGCGCCAGCAGCCAAGACTCCCCCCCGGCCTACGAGCAGTACTTC,CASSQDSPPAYEQYF
TRBD1,few,TRBJ2-7,TRBV11-2,TGTGCCAGCAGCCCCACCGTTATAGACAGGGGTCTAGCCTACGAGCAGTACTTC,CASSPTVIDRGLAYEQYF
TRBD1,many,TRBJ2-7,TRBV3-1,TGTGCCAGCAGTCCGACAGGGGCCGAGCAGTACTTC,CASSPTGAEQYF